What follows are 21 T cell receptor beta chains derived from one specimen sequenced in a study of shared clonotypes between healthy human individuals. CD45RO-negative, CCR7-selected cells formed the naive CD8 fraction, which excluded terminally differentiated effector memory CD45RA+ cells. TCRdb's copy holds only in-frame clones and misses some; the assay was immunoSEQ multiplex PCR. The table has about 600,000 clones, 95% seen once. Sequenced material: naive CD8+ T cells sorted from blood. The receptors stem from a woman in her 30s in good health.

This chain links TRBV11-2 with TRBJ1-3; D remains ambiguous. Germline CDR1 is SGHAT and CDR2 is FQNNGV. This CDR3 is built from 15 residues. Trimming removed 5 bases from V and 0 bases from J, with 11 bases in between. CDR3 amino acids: CASSHFIDSGNTIYF. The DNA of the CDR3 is TGTGCCAGCAGCCATTTTATCGACTCTGGAAACACCATATATTTT.

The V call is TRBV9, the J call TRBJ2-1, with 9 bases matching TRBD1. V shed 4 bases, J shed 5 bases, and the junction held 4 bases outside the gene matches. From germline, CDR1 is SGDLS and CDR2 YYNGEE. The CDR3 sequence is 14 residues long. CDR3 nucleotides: TGTGCCAGCAGCATGGGGACAGGGCACAATGAGCAGTTCTTC. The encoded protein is CASSMGTGHNEQFF. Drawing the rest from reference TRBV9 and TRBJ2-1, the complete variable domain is DSGVTQTPKHLITATGQRVTLRCSPRSGDLSVYWYQQSLDQGLQFLIQYYNGEERAKGNILERFSAQQFPDLHSELNLSSLELGDSALYFCASSMGTGHNEQFFGPGTRLTVL.

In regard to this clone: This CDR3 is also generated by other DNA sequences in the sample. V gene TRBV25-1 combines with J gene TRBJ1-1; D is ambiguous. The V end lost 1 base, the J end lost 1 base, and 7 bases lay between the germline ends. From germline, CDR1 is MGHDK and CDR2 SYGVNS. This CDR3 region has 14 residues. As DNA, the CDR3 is TGTGCCAGCAGTGAATTTGGCGGGAACACTGAAGCTTTCTTT. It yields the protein CASSEFGGNTEAFF.

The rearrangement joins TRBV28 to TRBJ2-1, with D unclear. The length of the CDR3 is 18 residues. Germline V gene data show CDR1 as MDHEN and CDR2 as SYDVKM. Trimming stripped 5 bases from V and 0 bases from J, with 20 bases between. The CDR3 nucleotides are TGTGCCAGCAGTAAACCTTGGGCCACTCCGAGCTCCTACAATGAGCAGTTCTTC. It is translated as CASSKPWATPSSYNEQFF. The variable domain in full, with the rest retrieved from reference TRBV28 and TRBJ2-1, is DVKVTQSSRYLVKRTGEKVFLECVQDMDHENMFWYRQDPGLGLRLIYFSYDVKMKEKGDIPEGYSVSREKKERFSLILESASTNQTSMYLCASSKPWATPSSYNEQFFGPGTRLTVL.

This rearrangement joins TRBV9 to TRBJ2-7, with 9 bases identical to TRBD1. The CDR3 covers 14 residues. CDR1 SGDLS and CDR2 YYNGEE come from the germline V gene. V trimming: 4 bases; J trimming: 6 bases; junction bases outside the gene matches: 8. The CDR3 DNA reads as TGTGCCAGCAGCACCCAGACAGGGGGTGCCGAGCAGTACTTC. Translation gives CASSTQTGGAEQYF.

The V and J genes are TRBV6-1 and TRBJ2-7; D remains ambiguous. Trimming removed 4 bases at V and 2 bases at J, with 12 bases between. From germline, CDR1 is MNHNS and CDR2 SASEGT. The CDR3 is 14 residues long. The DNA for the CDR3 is TGTGCCAGCAGTGCTTGGGGTATCGCCTACGAGCAGTACTTC. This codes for CASSAWGIAYEQYF.

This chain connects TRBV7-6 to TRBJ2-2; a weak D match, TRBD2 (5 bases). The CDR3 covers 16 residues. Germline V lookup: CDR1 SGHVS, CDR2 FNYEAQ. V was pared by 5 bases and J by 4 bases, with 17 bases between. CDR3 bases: TGTGCCAGCAGCGCCGATAGCGATTCGGTCACCGGGGAGCTGTTTTTT. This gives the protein CASSADSDSVTGELFF. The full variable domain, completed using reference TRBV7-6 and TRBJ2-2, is GAGVSQSPRYKVTKRGQDVALRCDPISGHVSLYWYRQALGQGPEFLTYFNYEAQQDKSGLPNDRFSAERPEGSISTLTIQRTEQRDSAMYRCASSADSDSVTGELFFGEGSRLTVL.

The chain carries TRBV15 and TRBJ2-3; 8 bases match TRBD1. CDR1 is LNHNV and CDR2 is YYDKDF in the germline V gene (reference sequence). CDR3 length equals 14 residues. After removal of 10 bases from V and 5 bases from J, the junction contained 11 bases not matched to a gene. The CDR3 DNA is TGTGCCATTCAGGGTGGCACAGGGGGAGATACGCAGTATTTT. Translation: CAIQGGTGGDTQYF.

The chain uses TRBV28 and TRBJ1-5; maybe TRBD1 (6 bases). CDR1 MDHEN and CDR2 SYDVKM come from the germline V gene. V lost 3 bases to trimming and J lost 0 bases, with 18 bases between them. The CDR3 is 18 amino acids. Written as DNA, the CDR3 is TGTGCCAGCAGTTTTTCTGGGCAGGGGTCTTATAGCAATCAGCCCCAGCATTTT. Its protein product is CASSFSGQGSYSNQPQHF. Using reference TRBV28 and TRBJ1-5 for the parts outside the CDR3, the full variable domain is DVKVTQSSRYLVKRTGEKVFLECVQDMDHENMFWYRQDPGLGLRLIYFSYDVKMKEKGDIPEGYSVSREKKERFSLILESASTNQTSMYLCASSFSGQGSYSNQPQHFGDGTRLSIL.

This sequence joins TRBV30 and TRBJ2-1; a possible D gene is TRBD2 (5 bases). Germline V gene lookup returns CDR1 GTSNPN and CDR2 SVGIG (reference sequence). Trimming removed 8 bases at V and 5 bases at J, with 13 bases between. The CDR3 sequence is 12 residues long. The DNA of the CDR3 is TGTGCCATGGAACCTAGCCACAATGAGCAGTTCTTC. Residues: CAMEPSHNEQFF.

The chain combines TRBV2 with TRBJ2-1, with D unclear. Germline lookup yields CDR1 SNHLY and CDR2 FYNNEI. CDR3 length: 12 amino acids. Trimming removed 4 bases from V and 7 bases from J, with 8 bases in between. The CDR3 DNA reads TGTGCCAGCAGTGCCATTCGGAATGAGCAGTTCTTC. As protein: CASSAIRNEQFF. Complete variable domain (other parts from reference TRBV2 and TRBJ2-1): EPEVTQTPSHQVTQMGQEVILRCVPISNHLYFYWYRQILGQKVEFLVSFYNNEISEKSEIFDDQFSVERPDGSNFTLKIRSTKLEDSAMYFCASSAIRNEQFFGPGTRLTVL.

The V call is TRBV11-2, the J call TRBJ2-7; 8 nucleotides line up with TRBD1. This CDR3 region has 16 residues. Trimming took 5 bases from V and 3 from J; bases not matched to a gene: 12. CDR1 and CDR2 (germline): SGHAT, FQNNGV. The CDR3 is CASSLSSRDRNYEQYF. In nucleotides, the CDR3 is TGTGCCAGCAGCCTATCAAGCCGGGACAGGAACTACGAGCAGTACTTC. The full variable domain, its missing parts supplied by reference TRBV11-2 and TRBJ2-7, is EAGVAQSPRYKIIEKRQSVAFWCNPISGHATLYWYQQILGQGPKLLIQFQNNGVVDDSQLPKDRFSAERLKGVDSTLKIQPAKLEDSAVYLCASSLSSRDRNYEQYFGPGTRLTVT.

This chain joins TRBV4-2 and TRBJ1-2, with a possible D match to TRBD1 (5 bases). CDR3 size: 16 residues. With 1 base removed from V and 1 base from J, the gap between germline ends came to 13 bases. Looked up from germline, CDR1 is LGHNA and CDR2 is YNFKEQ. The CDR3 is CASSQGAGQGNYGYTF. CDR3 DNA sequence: TGTGCCAGCAGCCAAGGGGCCGGTCAGGGTAACTATGGCTACACCTTC.

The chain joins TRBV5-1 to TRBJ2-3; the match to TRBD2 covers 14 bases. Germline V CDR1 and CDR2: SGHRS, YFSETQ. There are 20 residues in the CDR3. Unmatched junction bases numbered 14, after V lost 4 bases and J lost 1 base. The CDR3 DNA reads TGCGCCAGCAGCGGAACGGGACTAGCGGGAGCAGGGGAGGGCACAGATACGCAGTATTTT. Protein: CASSGTGLAGAGEGTDTQYF.

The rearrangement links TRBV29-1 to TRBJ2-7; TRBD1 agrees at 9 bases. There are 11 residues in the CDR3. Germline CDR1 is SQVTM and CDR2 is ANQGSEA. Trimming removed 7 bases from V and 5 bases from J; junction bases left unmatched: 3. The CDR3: CSARQGDEQYF. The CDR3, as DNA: TGCAGCGCCCGACAGGGGGACGAGCAGTACTTC.

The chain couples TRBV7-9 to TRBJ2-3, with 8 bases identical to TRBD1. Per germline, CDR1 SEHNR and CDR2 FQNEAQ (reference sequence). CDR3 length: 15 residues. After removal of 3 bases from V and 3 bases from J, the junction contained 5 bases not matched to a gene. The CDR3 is CASSFRQGPTDTQYF. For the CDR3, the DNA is TGTGCCAGCAGCTTTCGACAGGGGCCTACAGATACGCAGTATTTT.

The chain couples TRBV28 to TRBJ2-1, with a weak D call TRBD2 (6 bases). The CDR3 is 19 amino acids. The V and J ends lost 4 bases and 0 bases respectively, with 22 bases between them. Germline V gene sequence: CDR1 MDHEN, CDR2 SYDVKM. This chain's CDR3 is CASSWSIIGKRASYNEQFF. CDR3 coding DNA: TGTGCCAGCAGTTGGAGTATTATCGGGAAGCGGGCCTCCTACAATGAGCAGTTCTTC.

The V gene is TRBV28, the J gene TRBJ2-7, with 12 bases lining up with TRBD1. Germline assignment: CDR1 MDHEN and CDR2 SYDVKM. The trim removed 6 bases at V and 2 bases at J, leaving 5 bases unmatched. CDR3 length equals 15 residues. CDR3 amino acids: CASSQGQGAPYEQYF. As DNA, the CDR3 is TGTGCCAGCAGCCAGGGACAGGGGGCGCCCTACGAGCAGTACTTC.

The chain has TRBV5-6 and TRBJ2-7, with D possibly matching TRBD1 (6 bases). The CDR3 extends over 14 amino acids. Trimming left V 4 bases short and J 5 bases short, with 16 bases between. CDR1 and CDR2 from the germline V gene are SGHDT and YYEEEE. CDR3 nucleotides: TGTGCCAGCAGCCTCGGACAGCCCCCGGACGAGCAGTACTTC. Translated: CASSLGQPPDEQYF.

As DNA, the CDR3 is TGCGCCAGCAGCCCTAGGGCAGAAATACTAGCGGGGACCTACAATGAGCAGTTCTTC. This translates into CASSPRAEILAGTYNEQFF. The chain uses TRBV4-1 and TRBJ2-1, with 10 positions matching TRBD2. The CDR3 is 19 residues long. Germline assignment: CDR1 MGHRA and CDR2 YSYEKL. The V segment lost 4 bases and the J segment 2 bases; nucleotides outside the gene matches: 14.

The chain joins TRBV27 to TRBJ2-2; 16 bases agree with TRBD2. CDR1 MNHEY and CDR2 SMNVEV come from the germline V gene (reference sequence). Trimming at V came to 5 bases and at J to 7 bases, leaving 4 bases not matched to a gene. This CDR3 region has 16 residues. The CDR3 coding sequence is TGTGCCAGCAGTATAGGGACTAGCGGGAGGGTCGGGGAGCTGTTTTTT. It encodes CASSIGTSGRVGELFF.